The 26 T cell receptor beta chains listed next were all sequenced from one sample in a study of OX40 agonist ivuxolimab in advanced cancers. The assay was immunoSEQ multiplex PCR, and TCRdb's table has in-frame clones only and misses some. The data contain under 70,000 clones, about 80% of them seen just once; the ten biggest clones take up 3.5% to 5%. This specimen consisted of CD4+ or CD8+ T cells sorted from blood, obtained in a trial of the OX40 agonist ivuxolimab. Source of these receptors: an adult with an advanced solid tumor such as melanoma, head and neck, liver or kidney cancer.

The chain employs TRBV6-1 and TRBJ1-3; D is possibly TRBD1 (6 bases). Per germline, CDR1 MNHNS and CDR2 SASEGT. V lost 2 bases, J lost 4 bases, and 12 bases lay in between. This CDR3 region has 15 residues. In DNA form, the CDR3 reads TGTGCCAGCAGTGAAATGGACAGAGGGGGAAACACCATATATTTT. Protein: CASSEMDRGGNTIYF.

A remark on this clone: In the same sample, other DNA sequences code for this CDR3. CDR3 sequence: CASSMTRDASYEQYF. CDR3 nucleotide sequence: TGTGCCAGTAGTATGACGAGGGACGCTTCCTACGAGCAGTACTTC. The chain carries TRBV19 and TRBJ2-7; D may correspond to TRBD1 or TRBD2 (5 bases each). The CDR3 runs to 15 residues. Trimming removed 3 bases from V and 1 base from J, with 13 bases in between. Per germline, CDR1 LNHDA and CDR2 SQIVND (reference sequence).

This clone has a handful of counts. The rearrangement uses TRBV7-6 and TRBJ2-1; 7 bases line up with TRBD1. Germline V lookup: CDR1 SGHVS, CDR2 FNYEAQ. With V trimmed by 5 bases and J by 4 bases, 8 bases remained unmatched. The CDR3 runs to 15 residues. DNA of the CDR3: TGTGCCAGCAGCCCCCATCCGGACAGGTACAATGAGCAGTTCTTC. Its translation: CASSPHPDRYNEQFF.

The chain has TRBV10-3 and TRBJ2-7, with 10 bases lining up with TRBD1. Germline V gene lookup returns CDR1 ENHRY and CDR2 SYGVKD. The CDR3 length is 13 residues. The J segment lost 5 bases and the V segment lost 7 bases, leaving 5 bases of the junction unmatched. CDR3 coding DNA: TGTGCCATCACTGACAGGGGGCGGGACGAGCAGTACTTC. This sequence encodes CAITDRGRDEQYF.

The chain joins TRBV29-1 to TRBJ1-1; D is uncertain. Germline lookup yields CDR1 SQVTM and CDR2 ANQGSEA. V lost 7 bases and J lost 0, with 12 bases in between. The length of the CDR3 is 13 residues. CDR3 nucleotides: TGCAGCGCTCAGAAGAAACTGAACACTGAAGCTTTCTTT. As protein: CSAQKKLNTEAFF. The full variable domain, completed using reference TRBV29-1 and TRBJ1-1, is SAVISQKPSRDICQRGTSLTIQCQVDSQVTMMFWYRQQPGQSLTLIATANQGSEATYESGFVIDKFPISRPNLTFSTLTVSNMSPEDSSIYLCSAQKKLNTEAFFGQGTRLTVV.

V and J are TRBV28 and TRBJ1-5, with 8 bases aligning to TRBD1. V was pared by 2 bases and J by 7 bases, with 7 bases of the junction left unmatched. CDR3 length equals 15 residues. Germline V lookup: CDR1 MDHEN, CDR2 SYDVKM. CDR3 residues: CASSLIQGARQPQHF. In DNA, the CDR3 is TGTGCCAGCAGTTTAATCCAGGGGGCGAGGCAGCCCCAGCATTTT.

The rearrangement joins TRBV7-9 to TRBJ2-7, with 9 positions matching TRBD1. The J segment lost 5 bases and the V segment lost 3 bases, leaving 8 bases of the junction unmatched. Germline CDR1 and CDR2: SEHNR and FQNEAQ (reference sequence). This CDR3 region has 15 residues. The CDR3 is CASSFMTGGSHEQYF. The CDR3 bases are TGTGCCAGCAGCTTTATGACAGGGGGGAGCCACGAGCAGTACTTC.

The V and J genes are TRBV14 and TRBJ1-2; perhaps TRBD1 as D (5 bases). Trimming removed 0 bases from V and 3 bases from J, with 8 bases in between. Germline-derived CDR1 and CDR2 are SGHDN and FVKESK. The CDR3 contains 14 residues. The chain's CDR3 is CASSQEGGYYGYTF. The CDR3 coding sequence is TGTGCCAGCAGCCAAGAGGGGGGTTACTATGGCTACACCTTC.

The chain couples TRBV4-1 to TRBJ1-6; D perhaps matches TRBD1 (5 bases). Trimming removed 0 bases from V and 6 bases from J, with 9 bases in between. The CDR3 consists of 15 residues. Germline values: CDR1 MGHRA, CDR2 YSYEKL. The CDR3 DNA reads TGCGCCAGCAGCCAAGATGACAGCTCTAATTCACCCCTCCACTTT. This encodes CASSQDDSSNSPLHF.

This clone was counted once. The CDR3 coding sequence is TGTGCCAGCAGATTTACAGGAGCCAGATGGCCCCAGCATTTT. Amino acids: CASRFTGARWPQHF. The rearrangement joins TRBV6-5 to TRBJ1-5; a weak D match, TRBD1 (5 bases). The germline V and J ends were trimmed by 6 bases and 9 bases, with 18 bases remaining between them. The CDR3 is 14 amino acids. From germline, CDR1 is MNHEY and CDR2 SVGAGI.

The gene calls are TRBV2 and TRBJ1-1, with TRBD1 as a possible D gene (5 bases). Germline assignment: CDR1 SNHLY and CDR2 FYNNEI. V lost 3 bases to trimming and J lost 0 bases, with 14 bases between them. The CDR3 covers 16 residues. The CDR3 reads CASSERGLLLNTEAFF. In nucleotides, the CDR3 is TGTGCCAGCAGTGAGAGGGGACTCTTGCTGAACACTGAAGCTTTCTTT.

CDR3 coding DNA: TGTGCCAGTAGTATCCGTTACAGCGACTATGGCTACACCTTC. Its protein product is CASSIRYSDYGYTF. The chain joins TRBV19 to TRBJ1-2, with D unclear. V was pared by 3 bases and J by 3 bases, with 11 bases between. CDR3 size: 14 residues. Germline assignment: CDR1 LNHDA and CDR2 SQIVND (reference sequence).

The rearrangement links TRBV18 to TRBJ1-3; D is perhaps TRBD1 (5 bases). Trimming pared 1 base from V and 0 bases from J, leaving 13 bases between. Per germline, CDR1 KGHSH and CDR2 LQKENI. This CDR3 has 17 amino acids. The CDR3 DNA is TGTGCCAGCTCACCACTGAACTGGGGCAGCTCTGGAAACACCATATATTTT. As protein: CASSPLNWGSSGNTIYF.

V is TRBV6-1 and J is TRBJ2-1; TRBD1 aligns across 8 bases. The J segment lost 9 bases and the V segment lost 7 bases, leaving 8 bases of the junction unmatched. The CDR3 is made up of 13 amino acids. CDR1 and CDR2 from the germline V gene are MNHNS and SASEGT. CDR3 nucleotides: TGTGCCAGCACCTGGACAGGGTATGTTGAGCAGTTCTTC. This translates into CASTWTGYVEQFF.

This clone has a handful of counts. CDR3 nucleotide sequence: TGTGCCAGCAGTGATGCGGGGGGCCGCACAGATACGCAGTATTTT. It yields the protein CASSDAGGRTDTQYF. The genes are TRBV25-1 and TRBJ2-3; 8 bases are a match to TRBD2. This CDR3 spans 15 amino acids. The germline V gene encodes CDR1 MGHDK and CDR2 SYGVNS. Unmatched junction bases numbered 3, after V lost 3 bases and J lost 1 base.

The chain recombines TRBV9 with TRBJ2-1, with no clear D. This CDR3 is 13 amino acids long. V was clipped by 0 bases and J by 9 bases, with 10 bases between them. CDR1 and CDR2 from the germline V gene are SGDLS and YYNGEE. The DNA for the CDR3 is TGTGCCAGCAGCGTAGACCGGCGAGGTGAGCAGTTCTTC. It yields the protein CASSVDRRGEQFF.

The genes are TRBV5-3 and TRBJ2-7; D ambiguous. TRBV5-3 has ORF status, its function being uncertain. Trimming shortened V by 2 bases and J by 1 base, and 4 bases separated the two germline ends. This CDR3 has 12 residues. CDR3 region: CARSLPSYEQYF. In DNA form, the CDR3 reads TGTGCCAGAAGCTTACCATCCTACGAGCAGTACTTC.

This chain connects TRBV19 to TRBJ1-5; 8 bases fit TRBD1. The CDR3 is 16 amino acids. V dropped 7 bases and J dropped 6; count of bases not matched to a gene: 14. Germline V CDR1 and CDR2: LNHDA, SQIVND (reference sequence). The chain's CDR3 is CASTTSPGGSGQPQHF. The DNA of the CDR3 is TGTGCCAGTACCACCTCTCCAGGGGGCTCTGGTCAGCCCCAGCATTTT.

The chain recombines TRBV7-2 with TRBJ1-4, with D uncertain. Germline loops: CDR1 SGHTA, CDR2 FQGNSA. The CDR3 is made up of 12 amino acids. Trimming removed 5 bases at V and 8 bases at J, with 9 bases between. The CDR3 sequence is CASSRRPEKLFF. In nucleotides, the CDR3 is TGTGCCAGCAGCCGGCGTCCGGAAAAACTGTTTTTT. The entire variable domain, with the rest obtained from reference TRBV7-2 and TRBJ1-4, is as follows: GAGVSQSPSNKVTEKGKDVELRCDPISGHTALYWYRQSLGQGLEFLIYFQGNSAPDKSGLPSDRFSAERTGGSVSTLTIQRTQQEDSAVYLCASSRRPEKLFFGSGTQLSVL.

The chain is built from TRBV11-2 and TRBJ1-3; tentative D call: TRBD1 (5 bases). The germline CDR1 and CDR2 sequences are SGHAT and FQNNGV. The CDR3 extends over 13 amino acids. The V gene lost 7 bases and the J gene lost 8 bases, with 15 bases spanning the gap. The CDR3 sequence: CASNRFGGHTIYF. CDR3 coding DNA: TGTGCCAGCAACAGGTTCGGGGGACACACCATATATTTT. The whole variable domain, remainder taken from reference TRBV11-2 and TRBJ1-3, is EAGVAQSPRYKIIEKRQSVAFWCNPISGHATLYWYQQILGQGPKLLIQFQNNGVVDDSQLPKDRFSAERLKGVDSTLKIQPAKLEDSAVYLCASNRFGGHTIYFGEGSWLTVV.

CDR3 sequence reads: CASSLVVAGRETQYF. The CDR3 region has the DNA TGTGCCAGCAGCTTAGTGGTCGCGGGGAGAGAGACCCAGTACTTC. The chain links TRBV7-2 to TRBJ2-5; D might be TRBD2 (6 bases). The CDR3 runs 15 residues. The germline V gene encodes CDR1 SGHTA and CDR2 FQGNSA. Trimming stripped 1 base from V and 4 bases from J, with 13 bases between.

The J gene is TRBJ1-1, the V gene TRBV14; TRBD1 is a possible D gene (6 bases). This CDR3 spans 15 amino acids. Germline V gene data show CDR1 as SGHDN and CDR2 as FVKESK. Trimming stripped 0 bases from V and 6 bases from J, with 14 bases between. CDR3 sequence (DNA): TGTGCCAGCAGCCAAGATTCGGGGAGGGGGGCTGAAGCTTTCTTT. Its translation is CASSQDSGRGAEAFF.

The chain couples TRBV10-3 to TRBJ2-7; D gene uncertain. Germline V CDR1 and CDR2: ENHRY, SYGVKD. The CDR3 has 14 amino acids. V was trimmed by 3 bases and J by 6 bases, leaving 15 bases between them. CDR3 in DNA: TGTGCCATCAGTGATGAAGCCGGTGGAACCGAGCAGTACTTC. Protein: CAISDEAGGTEQYF.

This chain links TRBV6-6 with TRBJ1-3; 9 bases align to TRBD1. V was pared by 8 bases and J by 5 bases, with 10 bases of the junction left unmatched. Per the germline V gene, CDR1 is MNHNY and CDR2 is SVGAGI (reference sequence). This CDR3 has 15 amino acids. Here the CDR3 reads CASLKGQGSRNTIYF. CDR3 in DNA: TGTGCCAGCCTAAAGGGACAGGGTTCTAGAAACACCATATATTTT.

The rearrangement uses TRBV9 and TRBJ1-2; 9 bases line up with TRBD1. Germline assignment: CDR1 SGDLS and CDR2 YYNGEE. The V gene end was trimmed by 3 bases and the J gene end by 7 bases; junction bases not matched to a gene: 10. The CDR3 loop spans 15 amino acids. The CDR3 sequence: CASSANTQGASGYTF. The CDR3, as DNA: TGTGCCAGCAGCGCAAACACACAGGGGGCGAGTGGCTACACCTTC.

As for this clone: The sample carries other DNA sequences with the same CDR3. This chain joins TRBV28 and TRBJ2-3; D unresolved. The CDR3 spans 12 residues. The V end lost 5 bases, the J end lost 6 bases, and 9 bases lay between the germline ends. Germline assignment: CDR1 MDHEN and CDR2 SYDVKM. Written as DNA, the CDR3 is TGTGCCAGCAGTACCCCGACCGATACGCAGTATTTT. Translated, it gives CASSTPTDTQYF.